The rows below give T cell receptor beta chains drawn from one sample of a study of CD8 T cells in ankylosing spondylitis. One entry per CDR3 protein results from TCRdb running MiXCR on the 5' RACE reads. The table records about 340,000 distinct CDR3 sequences, roughly 20% of them present only once. Input material: blood, either unsorted or a sorted T cell fraction (not recorded which). The receptors were sampled from a male donor with ankylosing spondylitis or in good health (not recorded which). Each CDR3 is given with its conserved first and last residue.

V gene	J gene	CDR3 protein
TRBV4-2	TRBJ2-7	CASSQAPGGEQYF
TRBV12-3/TRBV12-4	TRBJ2-5	CASSQIPGSETQYF
TRBV29-1	TRBJ2-5	CSVYRGQETQYF
TRBV7-6	TRBJ2-3	CASSAGGDMSDTQYF
TRBV20-1	TRBJ1-2	CSPTPVFDYGYTF
TRBV15	TRBJ1-4	CATSRTIGSTNEKLFF
TRBV4-1	TRBJ2-2	CASSQDEWQGPGELFF
TRBV3-1	TRBJ2-5	CASSQDLLAGLKTQYF
TRBV9	TRBJ2-2	CASSVSLTGREGELFF
TRBV5-5	TRBJ2-2	CASSDSDRGNTGELFF
TRBV6-6	TRBJ2-3	CASRGFSDTQYF
TRBV3-1	TRBJ2-1	CASSTIVAEQFF
TRBV9	TRBJ2-3	CASSPRTSGGFRDTQYF
TRBV9	TRBJ2-3	CASSPPGAADTQYF
TRBV7-9	TRBJ2-3	CASSLWGERQYF
TRBV29-1	TRBJ2-7	CSAQTPRWEQYF
TRBV10-3	TRBJ1-1	CAISATGWNTEAFF
TRBV30	TRBJ2-7	CAWSVGTGGYEQYF
TRBV20-1	TRBJ2-7	CSALLQFSSYEQYF
TRBV5-5	TRBJ2-7	CASSLPDGDYEQYF
TRBV6-1	TRBJ2-2	CASSPDSPLGELFF
TRBV10-2	TRBJ2-7	CASRADGPSYEQYF
TRBV9	TRBJ2-3	CASAGSKVTDTQYF
TRBV27	TRBJ2-7	CASSITSGDTYEQYF
TRBV4-1	TRBJ2-3	CASSQDLGNTQYF
TRBV12-3/TRBV12-4	TRBJ1-1	CATKRDPNTEAFF
TRBV29-1	TRBJ2-3	CSVDGQTTDTQYF
TRBV7-9	TRBJ2-7	CASSLVDGANEQYF
TRBV20-1	TRBJ2-7	CSARLPGVQGFYEQYF
TRBV5-1	TRBJ2-1	CASSLFGSGNNEQFF
TRBV9	TRBJ2-3	CASSGHPLSGGDTDTQYF
TRBV5-6	TRBJ2-3	CASRPGQPPPDTQYF
TRBV12-3/TRBV12-4	TRBJ2-2	CASSQATGGLTGELFF
TRBV27	TRBJ2-1	CASRQGLAYNEQFF
TRBV7-9	TRBJ2-2	CASNRDGELFF
TRBV7-9	TRBJ2-2	CASSFGSHTGELFF
TRBV9	TRBJ2-1	CASSRPGQGAQSSYNEQFF
TRBV28	TRBJ2-5	CASSSPGGPGRRETQYF
TRBV12-3/TRBV12-4	TRBJ2-1	CASRGPGGTAYNEQFF
TRBV4-1	TRBJ2-1	CASSQVDEQFF